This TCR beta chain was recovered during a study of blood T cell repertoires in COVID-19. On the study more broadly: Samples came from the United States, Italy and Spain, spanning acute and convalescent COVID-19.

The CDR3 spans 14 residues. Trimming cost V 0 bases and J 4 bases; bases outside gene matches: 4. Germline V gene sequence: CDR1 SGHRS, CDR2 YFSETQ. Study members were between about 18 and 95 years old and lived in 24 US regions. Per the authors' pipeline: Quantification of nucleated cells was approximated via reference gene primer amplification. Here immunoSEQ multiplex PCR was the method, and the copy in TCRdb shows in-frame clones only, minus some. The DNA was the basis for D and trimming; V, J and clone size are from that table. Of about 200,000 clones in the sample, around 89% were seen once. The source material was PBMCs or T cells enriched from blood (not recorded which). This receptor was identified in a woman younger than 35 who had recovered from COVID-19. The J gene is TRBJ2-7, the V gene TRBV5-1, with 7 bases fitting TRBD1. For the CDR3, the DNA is TGCGCCAGCAGCTTGGAAGGGGACAGTTACGAGCAGTACTTC. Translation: CASSLEGDSYEQYF.